The 28 T cell receptor beta chains presented below share a single source sample, sequenced in a study of blood T cell repertoires in COVID-19. Profiling relied on immunoSEQ multiplex PCR, and the TCRdb table lists in-frame clones only, not all of them. This table holds approximately 90,000 clones, around four fifths found once. Specimen: peripheral blood. These receptors originate from a man in his fifties or sixties with acute or convalescent COVID-19.

The chain is built from TRBV5-5 and TRBJ2-3; 9 bases match TRBD1. In germline, CDR1 is SGHKS, CDR2 YYEKEE (reference sequence). Losses at the gene ends were 2 bases for V and 3 bases for J; bases not matched to a gene: 4. The CDR3 has 15 amino acids. CDR3 sequence reads: CASSLIGTGTDTQYF. DNA for the CDR3: TGTGCCAGCAGCTTAATAGGGACAGGGACAGATACGCAGTATTTT. The whole variable domain, remainder taken from reference TRBV5-5 and TRBJ2-3, is DAGVTQSPTHLIKTRGQQVTLRCSPISGHKSVSWYQQVLGQGPQFIFQYYEKEERGRGNFPDRFSARQFPNYSSELNVNALLLGDSALYLCASSLIGTGTDTQYFGPGTRLTVL.

The chain is built from TRBV5-1 and TRBJ2-1, with TRBD2 matching over 13 bases. Per the germline V gene, CDR1 is SGHRS and CDR2 is YFSETQ. V lost 2 bases and J lost 8; bases outside the gene matches: 4. The CDR3 loop spans 15 amino acids. The CDR3 region has the DNA TGCGCCAGCAGCTTCACTAGCGGGGGGGCCGATGAGCAGTTCTTC. Translated: CASSFTSGGADEQFF.

CDR3 amino acids: CASSPGTGGFTLHF. DNA of the CDR3: TGTGCCAGCAGCCCCGGGACAGGGGGATTCACCCTCCACTTT. The chain has TRBV3-1 (or the pseudogene TRBV3-2) and TRBJ1-6, with 11 bases matching TRBD1. CDR3 length: 14 amino acids. The V segment lost 4 bases and the J segment 14 bases; nucleotides outside the gene matches: 7. Germline CDR1 LGHDT, CDR2 YNNKEL (reference sequence).

The V and J genes are TRBV5-1 and TRBJ2-2; 9 nucleotides align to TRBD1. Trimming cost V 0 bases and J 0 bases; bases outside gene matches: 6. The CDR3 covers 18 residues. Looked up from germline, CDR1 is SGHRS and CDR2 is YFSETQ. CDR3 in amino acids: CASSLALNRGPNTGELFF. The CDR3 nucleotides are TGCGCCAGCAGCTTGGCCCTAAACAGGGGGCCGAACACCGGGGAGCTGTTTTTT.

The J gene is TRBJ1-2, the V gene TRBV7-9; 7 bases match TRBD1. Germline CDR1 and CDR2: SEHNR and FQNEAQ (reference sequence). Losses at the gene ends were 5 bases for V and 8 bases for J; bases not matched to a gene: 8. This CDR3 region has 13 residues. CDR3 sequence reads: CASSKSDRNGYTF. CDR3 sequence (DNA): TGTGCCAGCAGCAAATCGGACAGGAACGGCTACACCTTC.

Concerning this clone: Different DNA sequences within this sample yield the same CDR3. The chain employs TRBV18 and TRBJ1-1; D gene ambiguous. V lost 4 bases to trimming and J lost 0 bases, with 6 bases between them. The CDR3 runs 13 residues. Germline V gives CDR1 KGHSH, CDR2 LQKENI. CDR3 DNA sequence: TGTGCCAGCTCACAGCTAATGAACACTGAAGCTTTCTTT. Translated: CASSQLMNTEAFF.

The J gene is TRBJ2-7, the V gene TRBV10-1; 8 positions match TRBD2. V gave up 6 bases and J gave up 3 bases; unmatched junction bases: 4. The CDR3 spans 13 residues. Germline V CDR1 and CDR2: WNHNN, SYGVQD (reference sequence). This CDR3 is CASSAGLDYEQYF. The DNA of the CDR3 is TGCGCCAGCAGCGCGGGACTAGACTACGAGCAGTACTTC.

This clone was seen only a few times. This rearrangement joins TRBV5-5 to TRBJ2-7, with D perhaps TRBD2 (6 bases). The CDR3 runs 16 residues. The V end was cut by 0 bases, the J end by 0 bases, with 13 bases between. CDR1 and CDR2 (germline): SGHKS, YYEKEE (reference sequence). The CDR3 DNA follows: TGTGCCAGCAGCTTGGATGGAGGGACCTCCTCCTACGAGCAGTACTTC. It translates to CASSLDGGTSSYEQYF. Combining the CDR3 with reference TRBV5-5 and TRBJ2-7 gives the whole variable domain DAGVTQSPTHLIKTRGQQVTLRCSPISGHKSVSWYQQVLGQGPQFIFQYYEKEERGRGNFPDRFSARQFPNYSSELNVNALLLGDSALYLCASSLDGGTSSYEQYFGPGTRLTVT.

This clone was detected a few times. The chain couples TRBV6-5 to TRBJ2-7; D is perhaps TRBD1 (6 bases). The CDR3 has 12 residues. The V gene lost 5 bases and the J gene lost 5 bases, with 10 bases spanning the gap. CDR1 is MNHEY and CDR2 is SVGAGI in the germline V gene. The DNA for the CDR3 is TGTGCCAGCAGTCCAGGGGAACACGAGCAGTACTTC. This sequence encodes CASSPGEHEQYF.

V and J are TRBV18 and TRBJ1-2; 8 bases align to TRBD1. The V gene's germline CDR1 is KGHSH and CDR2 LQKENI. This CDR3 contains 15 residues. The V segment lost 2 bases and the J segment 5 bases; nucleotides outside the gene matches: 7. The CDR3 DNA reads TGTGCCAGCTCACCAGGACAGGGCCAGATTTATGGCTACACCTTC. Protein product: CASSPGQGQIYGYTF.

Here the CDR3 DNA reads TGTGCCAGCAGTTTAACGTCACAGCTCTATGGCTACACCTTC. Translation gives CASSLTSQLYGYTF. The chain joins TRBV28 to TRBJ1-2; D is uncertain. Germline lookup yields CDR1 MDHEN and CDR2 SYDVKM. The V gene lost 2 bases and the J gene lost 4 bases, with 11 bases spanning the gap. The CDR3 is 14 residues long.

This clone was counted once. The chain is built from TRBV5-4 and TRBJ1-1, with 9 bases identical to TRBD1. In germline, CDR1 is SGHNT, CDR2 YYREEE (reference sequence). Losses at the gene ends were 4 bases for V and 0 bases for J; bases not matched to a gene: 10. The CDR3 has 17 amino acids. CDR3 sequence: CASSQGTGSLVNTEAFF. The CDR3 DNA is TGTGCCAGCAGCCAGGGGACAGGGTCTCTGGTGAACACTGAAGCTTTCTTT.

The J gene is TRBJ2-3, the V gene TRBV7-6; no firm D call. CDR3 length: 15 residues. Germline assignment: CDR1 SGHVS and CDR2 FNYEAQ. V shed 5 bases and J shed 2 bases, with 14 bases lying between them. The CDR3 DNA reads as TGTGCCAGCAGCCCGGCAGGATCCAACACAGATACGCAGTATTTT. Translated, it gives CASSPAGSNTDTQYF.

The chain uses TRBV12-3 or TRBV12-4 and TRBJ2-5, with 8 bases identical to TRBD2. V was clipped by 6 bases and J by 4 bases; unmatched bases: 1. This CDR3 contains 12 residues. Written as DNA, the CDR3 is TGTGCCAGCAGGACTAGCGCAGAGACCCAGTACTTC. Protein sequence: CASRTSAETQYF.

This chain connects TRBV2 to TRBJ1-1; 8 bases fit TRBD1. Germline V gene lookup returns CDR1 SNHLY and CDR2 FYNNEI. Trimming removed 9 bases from V and 4 bases from J; junction bases left unmatched: 7. The CDR3 extends over 13 amino acids. Written as DNA, the CDR3 is TGTGCCAGGGGACAGGACCAACTCACTGAAGCTTTCTTT. It translates to CARGQDQLTEAFF.

The table lists this clone with a count of one. The chain carries TRBV6-1 and TRBJ1-3; 7 nucleotides align to TRBD1. Trimming took 2 bases from V and 8 from J; bases not matched to a gene: 9. Germline V gene data show CDR1 as MNHNS and CDR2 as SASEGT. There are 15 residues in the CDR3. Here the CDR3 DNA reads TGTGCCAGCAGTGAAAGTGTAGGGGGCGCCGACACCATATATTTT. It encodes CASSESVGGADTIYF.

CDR3 sequence reads: CASSARGGETQYF. The CDR3, as DNA: TGTGCCAGCAGCGCCCGGGGGGGGGAGACCCAGTACTTC. The chain joins TRBV7-2 to TRBJ2-5, with 8 bases aligning to TRBD2. V lost 5 bases to trimming and J lost 5 bases; unmatched junction nucleotides: 4. Germline values: CDR1 SGHTA, CDR2 FQGNSA. The CDR3 sequence is 13 residues long.

The rearrangement joins TRBV20-1 to TRBJ2-7; possibly TRBD1 for D (5 bases). Germline CDR1 and CDR2: DFQATT and SNEGSKA (reference sequence). The CDR3 is made up of 11 amino acids. V gave up 1 base and J gave up 6 bases, with 7 bases separating them. CDR3 loop: CSARAQGEQYF. CDR3 nucleotides: TGCAGTGCTAGAGCGCAGGGCGAGCAGTACTTC.

This chain uses TRBV5-4 with TRBJ2-3; D is unresolved. The CDR3 is 15 residues long. Trimming removed 2 bases from V and 0 bases from J, with 10 bases in between. Germline V gives CDR1 SGHNT, CDR2 YYREEE (reference sequence). The chain's CDR3 is CASSLYSSSTDTQYF. CDR3 DNA: TGTGCCAGCAGCTTATACAGTTCTAGCACAGATACGCAGTATTTT.

The chain recombines TRBV6-5 with TRBJ1-2; 9 nucleotides agree with TRBD1. Germline CDR1 MNHEY, CDR2 SVGAGI. The CDR3 is made up of 14 amino acids. J was trimmed by 5 bases and V by 8 bases; bases with no gene match: 9. In DNA, the CDR3 is TGTGCCAGCGGGGCTACGGGACAGGGTTATGGCTACACCTTC. Encoded protein: CASGATGQGYGYTF.

The rearrangement joins TRBV28 to TRBJ2-5, with 8 bases identical to TRBD1. V was pared by 3 bases and J by 1 base, with 4 bases of the junction left unmatched. The germline V gene has CDR1 MDHEN and CDR2 SYDVKM. The CDR3 is made up of 15 amino acids. CDR3: CASSFGTGPQETQYF. CDR3 sequence (DNA): TGTGCCAGCAGTTTTGGGACAGGTCCCCAAGAGACCCAGTACTTC.

This chain joins TRBV6-6 and TRBJ2-4; D ambiguous. Germline V gene sequence: CDR1 MNHNY, CDR2 SVGAGI (reference sequence). This CDR3 comprises 14 residues. V lost 5 bases, J lost 8 bases, and 16 bases lay in between. The CDR3 bases are TGTGCCAGCAGTCTAGAGATGGTAGATTACATTCAGTACTTC. Its translation is CASSLEMVDYIQYF.

This clone occurred once. The chain recombines TRBV5-8 with TRBJ1-2, with D uncertain. This CDR3 comprises 14 residues. CDR1 is SGHTS and CDR2 is YDEGEE in the germline V gene. The V end lost 4 bases, the J end lost 3 bases, and 13 bases lay between the germline ends. CDR3 amino acids: CASSPGRDYYGYTF. CDR3 in DNA: TGTGCCAGCAGCCCCGGCCGGGATTACTATGGCTACACCTTC.

In nucleotides, the CDR3 is TGTGCCAGCAGCCCCGGGTCACAGGGGAGGTATGGCTACACCTTC. Protein sequence: CASSPGSQGRYGYTF. The chain joins TRBV28 to TRBJ1-2; 7 positions match TRBD1. The CDR3 contains 15 residues. With 6 bases clipped from V and 5 bases from J, the junction kept 12 bases outside the gene matches. The germline gives CDR1 MDHEN, CDR2 SYDVKM.

The gene calls are TRBV19 and TRBJ1-1; no definite D call. Trimming cost V 3 bases and J 4 bases, with 12 bases left between them. CDR1 LNHDA and CDR2 SQIVND come from the germline V gene (reference sequence). This CDR3 is 14 amino acids long. The CDR3 region is CASSIGFEGTEAFF. The CDR3, as DNA: TGTGCCAGTAGTATTGGGTTTGAGGGCACTGAAGCTTTCTTT.

The V gene is TRBV6-2 or TRBV6-3, the J gene TRBJ2-7; TRBD1 matches 7 bases. J gave up 4 bases and V 6 bases, and 9 bases lay outside the gene matches. The germline V gene has CDR1 MNHEY and CDR2 SVGEGT. This CDR3 has 14 amino acids. Here the CDR3 reads CASSPTGLTYEQYF. The CDR3 DNA is TGTGCCAGCAGCCCGACAGGGTTAACTTACGAGCAGTACTTC.

The chain combines TRBV23-1 with TRBJ1-5; maybe TRBD1 (6 bases). TRBV23-1 counts as an open reading frame of uncertain function. There are 15 residues in the CDR3. Trimming took off 0 bases at V and 5 bases at J, with 11 bases between the two ends. The CDR3: CASSQSGDTDQPQHF. Here the CDR3 DNA reads TGCGCCAGCAGTCAATCAGGGGACACCGATCAGCCCCAGCATTTT.

The gene calls are TRBV7-8 and TRBJ2-5; maybe TRBD2 (5 bases). The CDR3 has 14 amino acids. CDR1 is SGHVS and CDR2 is FQNEAQ in the germline V gene. V lost 2 bases to trimming and J lost 4 bases, with 11 bases between them. The CDR3: CASSLTGVGETQYF. DNA for the CDR3: TGTGCCAGCAGCTTAACCGGGGTGGGAGAGACCCAGTACTTC.